Presented here are 3 T cell receptor beta chains from one specimen sequenced in a study of cytomegalovirus exposure and HLA in healthy donors. PCR primers comprised 60 Vbeta and 13 Jbeta primers. Here immunoSEQ multiplex PCR was the method, and the copy in TCRdb shows in-frame clones only, minus some. There are about 180,000 clones in the sample; around four fifths occur only once, and about 13% lies in the top ten. The specimen sequenced was PBMCs. Receptor source: a woman aged 45-60 years in good health and CMV-seropositive.

CDR3 nucleotides: TGTGCTAGTGGTTTGGGGGGGACTACTTTTGCCAACGTCCTGACTTTC. This gives the protein CASGLGGTTFANVLTF. The V gene is TRBV12-5, the J gene TRBJ2-6; 7 bases are a match to TRBD2. The germline CDR1 and CDR2 sequences are LGHNT and FRNRAP. V trimming: 1 base; J trimming: 7 bases; junction bases outside the gene matches: 7. The CDR3 contains 16 residues.

This sequence joins TRBV30 and TRBJ1-5; unclear D gene. V was shortened by 0 bases and J by 0 bases, with 6 bases between the two germline ends. The CDR3 totals 14 residues. CDR1 GTSNPN and CDR2 SVGIG come from the germline V gene (reference sequence). The CDR3 nucleotides are TGTGCCTGGAGTGTCCTCGGTAGCAATCAGCCCCAGCATTTT. Protein product: CAWSVLGSNQPQHF.

The chain couples TRBV5-6 to TRBJ2-3; perhaps TRBD1 as D (5 bases). V gave up 0 bases and J gave up 6 bases, with 14 bases separating them. Germline assignment: CDR1 SGHDT and CDR2 YYEEEE. The CDR3 has 15 residues. The CDR3 reads CASSLVRESKDTQYF. The CDR3 coding sequence is TGTGCCAGCAGCTTGGTCAGGGAATCGAAGGATACGCAGTATTTT.